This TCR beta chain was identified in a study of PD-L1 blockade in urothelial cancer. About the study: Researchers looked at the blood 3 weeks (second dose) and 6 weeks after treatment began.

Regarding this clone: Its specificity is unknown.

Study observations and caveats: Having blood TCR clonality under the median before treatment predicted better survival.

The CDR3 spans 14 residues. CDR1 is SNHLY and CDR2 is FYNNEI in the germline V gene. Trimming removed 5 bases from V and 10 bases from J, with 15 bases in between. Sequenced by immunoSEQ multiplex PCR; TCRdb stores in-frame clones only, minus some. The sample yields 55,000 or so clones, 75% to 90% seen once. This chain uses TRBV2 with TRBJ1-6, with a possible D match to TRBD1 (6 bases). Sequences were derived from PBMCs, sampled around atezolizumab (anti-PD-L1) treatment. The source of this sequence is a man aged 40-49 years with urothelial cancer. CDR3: CASSTGQGLSPLHF. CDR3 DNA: TGTGCCAGCAGTACGGGACAAGGCCTCTCACCCCTCCACTTT.